At least ten counts were recorded for the clone carrying this T cell receptor beta chain. Within the sample, other DNA sequences also encode this same CDR3. Germline loops: CDR1 MDHEN, CDR2 SYDVKM. The CDR3 runs to 14 residues. V lost 7 bases and J lost 0, with 13 bases in between. Sequenced by immunoSEQ multiplex PCR; TCRdb stores in-frame clones only, minus some. The sample has about 460,000 clones, 60% to 80% seen once. The data derive from a study of shared clonotypes between healthy human individuals. This chain uses TRBV28 with TRBJ2-7; D ambiguous. The specimen was PBMCs. The TCR was taken from a woman in her 40s in good health. Some clones in this sample may be carry-over from other donors' samples. The CDR3 sequence is CASNSGVLSYEQYF. The CDR3 nucleotides are TGTGCCAGCAATTCTGGAGTTCTCTCCTACGAGCAGTACTTC.